This T cell receptor (beta chain) was sequenced during a study of PD-L1 blockade in urothelial cancer. The wider study: Blood-derived samples held a median roughly 140,000 T cells.

Produced via immunoSEQ multiplex PCR; TCRdb's table is partial and in-frame only. The sample lists over 35,000 clones; around four fifths were seen once. This sample's time point: pretreatment peripheral blood. A total of 1 to 8 samples per patient were collected pretreatment and on-treatment. Study results and limitations: Tumor-associated clones in blood expanded more at 3 weeks in durable-benefit patients.

This clone was detected once. Antigen unknown. Unmatched junction bases numbered 2, after V lost 3 bases and J lost 4 bases. The CDR3 length is 15 residues. CDR1 and CDR2 (germline): MNHEY, SMNVEV (reference sequence). This TCR came from an older man with urothelial cancer. The chain recombines TRBV27 with TRBJ2-1; TRBD2 aligns across 11 bases. The sample here was PBMCs, taken around atezolizumab (anti-PD-L1) treatment. The DNA for the CDR3 is TGTGCCAGCAGTTTTAGACTAGCGGGGTACAATGAGCAGTTCTTC. Amino acids: CASSFRLAGYNEQFF.